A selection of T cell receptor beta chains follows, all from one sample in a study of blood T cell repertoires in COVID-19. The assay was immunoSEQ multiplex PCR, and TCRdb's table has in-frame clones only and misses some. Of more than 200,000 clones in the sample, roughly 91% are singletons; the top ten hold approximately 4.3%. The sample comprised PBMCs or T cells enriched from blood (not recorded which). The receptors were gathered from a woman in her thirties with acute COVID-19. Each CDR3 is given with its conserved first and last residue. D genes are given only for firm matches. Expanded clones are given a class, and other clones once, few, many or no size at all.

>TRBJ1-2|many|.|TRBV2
CASSPLSANYGYTF
TGTGCCAGCAGTCCGTTGTCGGCTAACTATGGCTACACCTTC
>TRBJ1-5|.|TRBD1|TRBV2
CASSGQGVSNQPQHF
TGTGCCAGCAGTGGACAGGGGGTAAGCAATCAGCCCCAGCATTTT
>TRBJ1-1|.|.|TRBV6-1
CASSWAGTEAFF
TGTGCCAGCAGTTGGGCGGGAACTGAAGCTTTCTTT
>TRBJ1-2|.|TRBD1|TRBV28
CASSPPGQGPYGYTF
TGTGCCAGCAGTCCCCCGGGACAGGGGCCCTATGGCTACACCTTC
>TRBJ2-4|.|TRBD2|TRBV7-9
CASSLPDGLVGEAKNIQYF
TGTGCCAGCAGCCTACCGGACGGACTAGTAGGAGAAGCCAAAAACATTCAGTACTTC
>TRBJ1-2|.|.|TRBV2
CASSRDSLSYGYTF
TGTGCCAGCAGCCGAGACAGTCTCAGCTATGGCTACACCTTC
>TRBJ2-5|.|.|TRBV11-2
CASSLGITSSVETQYF
TGTGCCAGCAGCTTAGGAATAACTAGTTCCGTAGAGACCCAGTACTTC
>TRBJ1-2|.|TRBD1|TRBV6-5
CASSYSDREYGYTF
TGTGCCAGCAGTTACTCAGACAGGGAGTATGGCTACACCTTC
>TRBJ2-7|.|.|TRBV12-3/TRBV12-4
CASSFGRTYEQYF
TGTGCCAGCAGTTTCGGCAGGACCTACGAGCAGTACTTC
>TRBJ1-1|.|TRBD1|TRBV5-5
CASSSRGHGAEAFF
TGTGCCAGCAGTTCCAGGGGGCACGGCGCTGAAGCTTTCTTT
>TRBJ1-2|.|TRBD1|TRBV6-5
CASSPRTGSQPGYTF
TGTGCCAGCAGTCCGAGGACAGGGTCTCAACCTGGCTACACCTTC
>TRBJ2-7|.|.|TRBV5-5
CASSPEGRHPRVYEQYF
TGTGCCAGCAGCCCCGAGGGGAGGCACCCAAGAGTGTACGAGCAGTACTTC
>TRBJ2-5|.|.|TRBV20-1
CSASWDFQETQYF
TGCAGTGCTAGTTGGGACTTTCAAGAGACCCAGTACTTC
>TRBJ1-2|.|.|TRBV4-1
CASSPTGAGGYTF
TGCGCCAGCAGTCCGACAGGCGCCGGGGGCTACACCTTC
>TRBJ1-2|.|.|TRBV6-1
CASSEEGGSHGRYTF
TGTGCCAGCAGTGAAGAAGGAGGTAGTCACGGGCGCTACACCTTC
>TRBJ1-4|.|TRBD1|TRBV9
CASSGKGQLNEKLFF
TGTGCCAGCAGCGGGAAGGGACAGTTGAATGAAAAACTGTTTTTT
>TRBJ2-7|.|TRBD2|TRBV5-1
CASSLGQRGSYEQYF
TGCGCCAGCAGCTTGGGGCAGCGGGGGTCCTACGAGCAGTACTTC
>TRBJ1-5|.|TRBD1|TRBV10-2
CASSEPGQGEPQHF
TGCGCCAGCAGTGAGCCTGGACAGGGCGAGCCCCAGCATTTT